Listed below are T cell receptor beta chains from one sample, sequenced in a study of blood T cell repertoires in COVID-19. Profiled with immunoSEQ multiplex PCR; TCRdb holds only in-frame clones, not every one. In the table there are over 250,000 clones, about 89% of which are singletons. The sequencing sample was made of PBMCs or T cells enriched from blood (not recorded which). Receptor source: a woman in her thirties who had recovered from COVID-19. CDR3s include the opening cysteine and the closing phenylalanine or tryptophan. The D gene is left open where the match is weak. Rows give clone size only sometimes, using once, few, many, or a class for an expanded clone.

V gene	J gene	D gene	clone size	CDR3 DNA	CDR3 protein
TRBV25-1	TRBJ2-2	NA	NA	TGTGCCAGCAGTCAAACTAGGCCTTCCACCGGGGAGCTGTTTTTT	CASSQTRPSTGELFF
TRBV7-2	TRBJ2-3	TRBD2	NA	TGTGCCAGCAGCTTAGGGTCTAGCGGGGGGATCACAGATACGCAGTATTTT	CASSLGSSGGITDTQYF
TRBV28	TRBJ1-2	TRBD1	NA	TGTGCCAGCAGTTCCCCCCTCTTTGACAGGGGGTATGGCTACACCTTC	CASSSPLFDRGYGYTF
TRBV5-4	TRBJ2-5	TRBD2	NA	TGTGCCAGCAGCGTGGGACTAGCTCTACAAGAGACCCAGTACTTC	CASSVGLALQETQYF
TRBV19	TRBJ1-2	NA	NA	TGTGCCAGTACACCGGGACCGAACCATAGCGGCTATGGCTACACCTTC	CASTPGPNHSGYGYTF
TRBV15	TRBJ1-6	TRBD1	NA	TGTGCCACCAGCACGGGGACAGGGGGCTTTAATTCACCCCTCCACTTT	CATSTGTGGFNSPLHF
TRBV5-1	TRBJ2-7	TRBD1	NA	TGCGCCAGCAGCTCCGAGGGGGCTCCCTCCTACGAGCAGTACTTC	CASSSEGAPSYEQYF
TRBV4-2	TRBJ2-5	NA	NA	TGTGCCAGCAGTCCGGGGACATCGGAGACCCAGTACTTC	CASSPGTSETQYF
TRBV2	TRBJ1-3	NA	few	TGTGCCAGCAGCAGGGGAAGCCGAAGCTCTGGAAACACCATATATTTT	CASSRGSRSSGNTIYF
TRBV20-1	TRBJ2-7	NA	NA	TGCAGTGCGGGCGACTCCTACGAGCAGTACTTC	CSAGDSYEQYF
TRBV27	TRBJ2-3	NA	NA	TGTGCCAGCAGTCTCTTCGCCGGGATAGGCACAGATACGCAGTATTTT	CASSLFAGIGTDTQYF
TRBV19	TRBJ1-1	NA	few	TGTGCCAGTAGTGAGGACACACGGCAAAGGACCGAAGCTTTCTTT	CASSEDTRQRTEAFF
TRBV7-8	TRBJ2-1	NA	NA	TGTGCCAGCAGCGCCGGGACACAATACAATGAGCAGTTCTTC	CASSAGTQYNEQFF
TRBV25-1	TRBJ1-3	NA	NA	TGTGCCACCAAAAAGCGCTGGAAATTCAGCTCTGGAAACACCATATATTTT	CATKKRWKFSSGNTIYF
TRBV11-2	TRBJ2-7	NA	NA	TGTGCCAGCAGCTTATATAACTCCTACGAGCAGTACTTC	CASSLYNSYEQYF
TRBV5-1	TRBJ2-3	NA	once	TGCGCCAGCAGCTTTATGCTGACAGGAGACACAGATACGCAGTATTTT	CASSFMLTGDTDTQYF
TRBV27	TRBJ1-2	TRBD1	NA	TGTGCCAGCGGATCAGGGGGTATTGGCTACACCTTC	CASGSGGIGYTF
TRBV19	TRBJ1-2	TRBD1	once	TGTGCCAGTAGTCCGGACAGGGGGCGCCGGGGCTATGGCTACACCTTC	CASSPDRGRRGYGYTF
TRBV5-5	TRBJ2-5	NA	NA	TGTGCCAGCAGCCCTAGCCGGAGACAAGAGACCCAGTACTTC	CASSPSRRQETQYF
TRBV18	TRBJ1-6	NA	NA	TGTGCCAGCTCACCAACACAGGGCGGCAATTCACCCCTCCACTTT	CASSPTQGGNSPLHF
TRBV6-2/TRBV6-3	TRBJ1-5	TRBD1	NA	TGTGCCAGCAGTTGGGGACAGGGCGGCAATCAGCCCCAGCTTTTT	CASSWGQGGNQPQLF
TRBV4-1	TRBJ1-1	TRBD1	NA	TGCGCCAGCAGCCAGGCCGGACAGGGCACGCGATTAACTATGAACACTGAAGCTTTCTTT	CASSQAGQGTRLTMNTEAFF
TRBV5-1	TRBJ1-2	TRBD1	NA	TGCGCCAGCAGCGCTACGGGACAGGCGATGGGCTATGGCTACACCTTC	CASSATGQAMGYGYTF
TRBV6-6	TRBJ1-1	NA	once	TGTGCCAGCAGAGACACCGGGAGGCCCAACCCTGAAGCTTTCTTT	CASRDTGRPNPEAFF
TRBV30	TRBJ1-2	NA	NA	TGTGCCTGTGGTGGGACAACCATATTAGAAGCGTTC	CACGGTTILEAF
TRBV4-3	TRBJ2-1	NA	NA	TGCGCCAGCAGCCATGGCACGGGGGCCTACAATGAGCAGTTCTTC	CASSHGTGAYNEQFF
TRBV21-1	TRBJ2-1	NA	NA	TGTGCCAGCAGCAAAGGTCCCCCTTGCGGGGGAGTGGTACGAACTTCCTACAATGAGCAGTTCTTC	CASSKGPPCGGVVRTSYNEQFF
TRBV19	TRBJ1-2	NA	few	TGTGCCAGTAGTATTCAGGGAAACTATGGCTACACCTTC	CASSIQGNYGYTF
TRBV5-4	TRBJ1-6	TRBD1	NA	TGTGCCAGCAGCGGAGGGACAGAAAGGAATTCACCCCTCCACTTT	CASSGGTERNSPLHF